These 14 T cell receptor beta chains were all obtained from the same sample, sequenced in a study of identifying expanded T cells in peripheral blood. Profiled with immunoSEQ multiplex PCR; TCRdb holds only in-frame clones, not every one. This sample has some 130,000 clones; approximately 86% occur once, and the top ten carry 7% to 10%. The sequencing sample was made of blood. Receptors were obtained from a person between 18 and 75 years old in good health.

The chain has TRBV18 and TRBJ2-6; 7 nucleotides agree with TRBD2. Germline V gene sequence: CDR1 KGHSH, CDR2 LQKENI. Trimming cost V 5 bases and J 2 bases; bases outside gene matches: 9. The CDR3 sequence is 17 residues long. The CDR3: CASSSGAGDAGANVLTF. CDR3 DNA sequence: TGTGCCAGCTCATCTGGCGCGGGAGATGCTGGGGCCAACGTCCTGACTTTC.

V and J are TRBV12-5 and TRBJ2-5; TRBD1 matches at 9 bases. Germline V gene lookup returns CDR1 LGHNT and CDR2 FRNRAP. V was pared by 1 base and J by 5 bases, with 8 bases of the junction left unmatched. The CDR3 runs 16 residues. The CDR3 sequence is CASGLDLQGAGETQYF. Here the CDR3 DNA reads TGTGCTAGTGGTTTGGACCTACAGGGGGCAGGGGAGACCCAGTACTTC.

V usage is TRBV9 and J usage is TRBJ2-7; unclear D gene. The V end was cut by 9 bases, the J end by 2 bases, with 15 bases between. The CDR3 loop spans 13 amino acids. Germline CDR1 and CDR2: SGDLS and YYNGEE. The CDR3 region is CATVSRQTYEQYF. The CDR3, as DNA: TGTGCCACCGTCAGCCGGCAAACCTACGAGCAGTACTTC.

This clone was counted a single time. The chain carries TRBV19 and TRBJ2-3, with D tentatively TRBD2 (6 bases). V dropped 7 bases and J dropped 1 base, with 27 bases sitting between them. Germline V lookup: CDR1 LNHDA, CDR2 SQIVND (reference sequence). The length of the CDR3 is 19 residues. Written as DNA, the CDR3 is TGTGCCAGTAACGGCAAGCTTGGCACCCCCGGGGGAGGCACAGATACGCAGTATTTT. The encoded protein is CASNGKLGTPGGGTDTQYF.

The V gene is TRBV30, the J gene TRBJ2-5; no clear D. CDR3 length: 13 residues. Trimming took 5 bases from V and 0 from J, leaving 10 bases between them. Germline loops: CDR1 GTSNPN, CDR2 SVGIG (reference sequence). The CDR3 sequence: CAWAMADQETQYF. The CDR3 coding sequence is TGTGCCTGGGCCATGGCGGACCAAGAGACCCAGTACTTC.

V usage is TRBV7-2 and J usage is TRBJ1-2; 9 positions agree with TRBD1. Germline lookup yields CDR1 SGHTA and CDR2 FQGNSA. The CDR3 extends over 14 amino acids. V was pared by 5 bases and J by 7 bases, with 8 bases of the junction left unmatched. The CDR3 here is CASSTPTGGAGYTF. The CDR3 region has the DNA TGTGCCAGCAGCACGCCGACAGGGGGAGCTGGCTACACCTTC.

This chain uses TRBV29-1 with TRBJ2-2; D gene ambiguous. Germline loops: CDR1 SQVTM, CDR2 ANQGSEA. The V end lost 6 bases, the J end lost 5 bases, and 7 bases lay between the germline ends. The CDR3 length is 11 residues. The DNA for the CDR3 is TGCAGCGTGGGGATAACCGGGGAGCTGTTTTTT. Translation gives CSVGITGELFF.

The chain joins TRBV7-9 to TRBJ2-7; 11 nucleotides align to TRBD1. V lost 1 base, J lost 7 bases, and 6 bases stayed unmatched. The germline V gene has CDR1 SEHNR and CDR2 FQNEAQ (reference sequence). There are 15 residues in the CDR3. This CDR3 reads CASSLERDRGREQYF. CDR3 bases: TGTGCCAGCAGCTTAGAACGGGACAGGGGGAGAGAGCAGTACTTC. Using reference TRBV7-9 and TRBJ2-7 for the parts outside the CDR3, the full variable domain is DTGVSQNPRHKITKRGQNVTFRCDPISEHNRLYWYRQTLGQGPEFLTYFQNEAQLEKSRLLSDRFSAERPKGSFSTLEIQRTEQGDSAMYLCASSLERDRGREQYFGPGTRLTVT.

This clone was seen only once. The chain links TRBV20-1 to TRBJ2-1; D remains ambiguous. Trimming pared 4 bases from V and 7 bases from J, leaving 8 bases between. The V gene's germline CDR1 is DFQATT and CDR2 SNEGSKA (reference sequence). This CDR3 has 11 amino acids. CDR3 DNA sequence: TGCAGTGCTATCCCTTGGAATGAGCAGTTCTTC. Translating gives CSAIPWNEQFF.

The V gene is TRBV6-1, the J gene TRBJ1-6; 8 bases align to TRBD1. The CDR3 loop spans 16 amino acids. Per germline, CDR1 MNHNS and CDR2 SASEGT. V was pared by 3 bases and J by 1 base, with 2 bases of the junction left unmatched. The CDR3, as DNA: TGTGCCAGCAGTGACAGGGGGCAGTCCTATAATTCACCCCTCCACTTT. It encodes CASSDRGQSYNSPLHF.

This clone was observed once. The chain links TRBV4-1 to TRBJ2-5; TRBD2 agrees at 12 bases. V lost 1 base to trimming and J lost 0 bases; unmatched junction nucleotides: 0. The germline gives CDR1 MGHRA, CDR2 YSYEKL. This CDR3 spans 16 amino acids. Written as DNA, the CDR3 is TGCGCCAGCAGCCAAGGACTAGCGGGAGACCAAGAGACCCAGTACTTC. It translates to CASSQGLAGDQETQYF.

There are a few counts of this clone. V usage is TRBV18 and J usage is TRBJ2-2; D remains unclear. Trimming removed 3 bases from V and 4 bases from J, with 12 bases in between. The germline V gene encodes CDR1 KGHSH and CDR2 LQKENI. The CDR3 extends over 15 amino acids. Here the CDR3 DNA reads TGTGCCAGCTCACCGTTGTATTCAAGCACCGGGGAGCTGTTTTTT. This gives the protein CASSPLYSSTGELFF.

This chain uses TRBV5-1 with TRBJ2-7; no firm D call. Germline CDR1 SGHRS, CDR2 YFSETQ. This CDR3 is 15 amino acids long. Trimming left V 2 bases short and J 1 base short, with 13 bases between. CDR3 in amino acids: CASSLVRPGSYEQYF. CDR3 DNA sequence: TGCGCCAGCAGCTTAGTCCGGCCTGGGTCCTACGAGCAGTACTTC. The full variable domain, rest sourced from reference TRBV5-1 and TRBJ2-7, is KAGVTQTPRYLIKTRGQQVTLSCSPISGHRSVSWYQQTPGQGLQFLFEYFSETQRNKGNFPGRFSGRQFSNSRSEMNVSTLELGDSALYLCASSLVRPGSYEQYFGPGTRLTVT.

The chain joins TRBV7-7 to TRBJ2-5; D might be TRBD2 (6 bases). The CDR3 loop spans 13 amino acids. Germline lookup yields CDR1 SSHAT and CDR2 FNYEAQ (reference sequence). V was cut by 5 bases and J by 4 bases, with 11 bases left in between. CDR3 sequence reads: CASSRGTLETQYF. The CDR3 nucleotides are TGTGCCAGCAGCCGGGGGACGTTAGAGACCCAGTACTTC.